The rows below give T cell receptor beta chains drawn from one sample of a study of blood T cell repertoires in COVID-19. Clones were sequenced by immunoSEQ multiplex PCR, and TCRdb holds only the in-frame ones, with some missing. The data contain approximately 250,000 clones, 85% to 95% of them singletons. The specimen was PBMCs or T cells enriched from blood (not recorded which). These receptors all stem from a man aged 40-50 years who had been exposed to COVID-19. Each CDR3 is given with its conserved first and last residue. D genes are given only for firm matches. Only part of the rows carry a size: once, few, many, or a class if the clone is expanded.

j_call	d_call	clone_size	v_call	cdr3_nt	cdr3_aa
TRBJ1-5	-	-	TRBV28	TGTGCCAGCATCCAAGGGGGGGGTTGGAATCAGCCCCAGCATTTT	CASIQGGGWNQPQHF
TRBJ2-3	TRBD2	once	TRBV5-6	TGTGCCAGCAGCCCCCTAGCGGGAGGCACAGATACGCAGTATTTT	CASSPLAGGTDTQYF
TRBJ1-2	TRBD1	-	TRBV19	TGTGCCAGTAGTTCGCGGGACAGGGGAGAGGATGGCTACACCTTC	CASSSRDRGEDGYTF
TRBJ2-7	-	-	TRBV11-2	TGTGCCAGCAGCTTAGGGCCCAACTACGAGCAGTACTTC	CASSLGPNYEQYF
TRBJ1-2	-	few	TRBV27	TGTGCCAGCAGTTTATCTGCTAACCGCTATGGCTACACCTTC	CASSLSANRYGYTF
TRBJ2-5	-	-	TRBV2	TGTGCCAGCAGTCCTCAAGAGACCCAGTACTTC	CASSPQETQYF
TRBJ2-3	-	-	TRBV5-1	TGCGCCAGCAGCTTGGAATGGAGCTCGAGCACAGATACGCAGTATTTT	CASSLEWSSSTDTQYF
TRBJ2-1	-	-	TRBV4-1	TGCGCCAGCAGCCACACCCGGAGTGAGCAGTTCTTC	CASSHTRSEQFF
TRBJ2-1	-	-	TRBV9	TGTGCCAGCAGCACTTACAATGAGCAGTTCTTC	CASSTYNEQFF
TRBJ2-2	TRBD2	-	TRBV30	TGTGCCTGGAGAAAGAGCGGGAGGCCCGGGGAGCTGTTTTTT	CAWRKSGRPGELFF
TRBJ1-4	-	-	TRBV7-8	TGTGCCAGCAGCTTGGGGCAGAATAATGAAAAACTGTTTTTT	CASSLGQNNEKLFF
TRBJ2-7	TRBD1	few	TRBV4-3	TGCGCCAGCAGCCGAGAAGGACACGGGACAGGGAGCTCCTACGAGCAGTACTTC	CASSREGHGTGSSYEQYF
TRBJ2-7	TRBD2	once	TRBV19	TGTGCCAGTAGTATAAATGAACTAGCGGGTCAAGAGCAGTACTTC	CASSINELAGQEQYF
TRBJ2-7	-	-	TRBV10-2	TGCGCCAGCCGGGAATTAAGCTCCTACGAGCAGTACTTC	CASRELSSYEQYF
TRBJ2-7	-	-	TRBV5-1	TGCGCCAGCAGCTTGGGACAGCGCTCCTACGAGCAGTACTTC	CASSLGQRSYEQYF
TRBJ1-1	-	-	TRBV12-3/TRBV12-4	TGTGCCACGTGTACAGGACCGAACACTGAAGCTTTCTTT	CATCTGPNTEAFF
TRBJ2-7	TRBD2	-	TRBV9	TGTGCCAGCAGCGCGGGGACGGGACTAGCGGGACAACTCTACGAGCAGTACTTC	CASSAGTGLAGQLYEQYF
TRBJ2-7	-	-	TRBV5-1	TGCGCCAGCAGCTTGGCAGGGGGGAGCTCCTACGAGCAGTACTTC	CASSLAGGSSYEQYF
TRBJ2-2	-	-	TRBV14	TGTGCCAGCAGCCAAGATTTTTACGGGGAGCTGTTTTTT	CASSQDFYGELFF
TRBJ1-3	-	-	TRBV9	TGTGCCAGCAGCGCGAGCTTCTACTCTGGAAACACCATATATTTT	CASSASFYSGNTIYF
TRBJ1-2	-	-	TRBV6-5	TGTGCCAGCAGTTACTCGGGGGGATCTTATGGCTACACCTTC	CASSYSGGSYGYTF
TRBJ1-2	TRBD1	once	TRBV5-6	TGTGCCAGCAGCTTACCGGGGACAGCTAACTATGGCTACACCTTC	CASSLPGTANYGYTF
TRBJ2-7	TRBD2	once	TRBV6-5	TGTGCCAGCAGTACAACTAGCGGGAGGCGCGAGCAGTACTTC	CASSTTSGRREQYF
TRBJ1-2	TRBD1	-	TRBV9	TGTGCCAGCAGCGCTTACAGGGGAATGGATGGCTACACCTTC	CASSAYRGMDGYTF
TRBJ2-1	-	-	TRBV6-5	TGTGCCAGCAGTTACTCGGTTTACAGGGTCGGTGAGCAGTTCTTC	CASSYSVYRVGEQFF
TRBJ1-4	-	-	TRBV23-1	TGCGCCAGCAGTCTTTTCCGATGTCGGGAAAAACTGTTTTTT	CASSLFRCREKLFF
TRBJ2-7	TRBD2	once	TRBV10-3	TGTGCCATCAGTGATTTAGGGTTTCCGGGAGGGAACTACGAGCAGTACTTC	CAISDLGFPGGNYEQYF
TRBJ1-4	-	-	TRBV2	TGTGCCAGCAGAGAACAGGTGATGGTCGAAAAACTGTTTTTT	CASREQVMVEKLFF
TRBJ2-7	TRBD1	few	TRBV29-1	TGCAGCGTTGAAGACGGACAGGGGTTGTACGAGCAGTACTTC	CSVEDGQGLYEQYF
TRBJ1-4	-	-	TRBV19	TGTGCCAGTAGACCACAGGGAGATGAAAAACTGTTTTTT	CASRPQGDEKLFF
TRBJ2-4	TRBD2	-	TRBV12-5	TGTGCTAGTGGTTTGACTAGCGGGAGAATTGTTGCCAAAAACATTCAGTACTTC	CASGLTSGRIVAKNIQYF
TRBJ2-7	-	-	TRBV6-5	TGTGCCAGCAGTCGGTCCTACGAGCAGTACTTC	CASSRSYEQYF
TRBJ2-5	-	-	TRBV2	TGTGCCAGCAGTGAATCAGGAGAGACCCAGTACTTC	CASSESGETQYF
TRBJ2-7	TRBD1	few	TRBV18	TGTGCCAGCTCACCGTCGGACAGGGCCCAGTACTTC	CASSPSDRAQYF
TRBJ1-1	-	-	TRBV4-1	TGCGCCAGCAGCCAAGAGAGGGTTATGAACACTGAAGCTTTCTTT	CASSQERVMNTEAFF
TRBJ1-5	TRBD1	-	TRBV7-3	TGTGCCAGCAGCCGTACAGGGGGTCAGCCCCAGCATTTT	CASSRTGGQPQHF
TRBJ2-5	-	-	TRBV28	TGTGCCAGCAGTTTATGGAGACAGCAAGAGACCCAGTACTTC	CASSLWRQQETQYF
TRBJ2-3	TRBD2	-	TRBV3-1/TRBV3-2	TGTGCCAGCAGCCGAGATGGGGGAGGGCCACCAGATACGCAGTATTTT	CASSRDGGGPPDTQYF
TRBJ2-1	TRBD2	-	TRBV4-1	TGCGCCAGCAGCCAAGATATGAGACTAGCGGCCTACAATGAGCAGTTCTTC	CASSQDMRLAAYNEQFF
TRBJ1-6	-	once	TRBV27	TGTGCCAGCAGTTTACAGGGAAATTCACCCCTCCACTTT	CASSLQGNSPLHF
TRBJ2-7	TRBD2	once	TRBV7-6	TGTGCCAGCGGCACTGGCGGGAGGGAGTTCGTCGAGCAGTACTTC	CASGTGGREFVEQYF
TRBJ1-2	-	-	TRBV3-1/TRBV3-2	TGTGCCAGCAGCCAAGTCGCAGGGAAGGGCTATGGCTACACCTTC	CASSQVAGKGYGYTF
TRBJ2-3	TRBD2	-	TRBV19	TGTGCCAGTAGTATAGTTGCGGGAGGGCCGACAGATACGCAGTATTTT	CASSIVAGGPTDTQYF